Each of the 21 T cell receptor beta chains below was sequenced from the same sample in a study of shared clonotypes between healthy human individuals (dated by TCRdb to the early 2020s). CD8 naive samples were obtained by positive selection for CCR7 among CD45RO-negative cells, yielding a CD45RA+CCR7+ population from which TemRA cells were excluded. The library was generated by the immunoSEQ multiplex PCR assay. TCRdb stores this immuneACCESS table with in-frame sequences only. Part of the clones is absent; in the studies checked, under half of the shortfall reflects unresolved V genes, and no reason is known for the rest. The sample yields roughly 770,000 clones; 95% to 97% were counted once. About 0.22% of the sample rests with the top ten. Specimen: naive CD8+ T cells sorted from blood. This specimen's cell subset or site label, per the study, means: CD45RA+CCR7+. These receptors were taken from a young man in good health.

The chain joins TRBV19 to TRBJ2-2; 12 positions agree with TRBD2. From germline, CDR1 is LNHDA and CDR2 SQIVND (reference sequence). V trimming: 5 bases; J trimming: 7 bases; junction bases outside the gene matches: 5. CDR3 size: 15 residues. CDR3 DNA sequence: TGTGCCAGTAGTCGACTAGCGGGAGTTGGCGGGGAGCTGTTTTTT. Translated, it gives CASSRLAGVGGELFF.

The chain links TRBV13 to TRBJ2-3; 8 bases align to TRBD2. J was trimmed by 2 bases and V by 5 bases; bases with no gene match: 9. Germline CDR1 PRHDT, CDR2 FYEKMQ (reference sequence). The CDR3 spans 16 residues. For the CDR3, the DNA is TGTGCCAGCAGCGGCACCGGGACTAGTGTCACAGATACGCAGTATTTT. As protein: CASSGTGTSVTDTQYF. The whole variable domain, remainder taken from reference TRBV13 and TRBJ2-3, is AAGVIQSPRHLIKEKRETATLKCYPIPRHDTVYWYQQGPGQDPQFLISFYEKMQSDKGSIPDRFSAQQFSDYHSELNMSSLELGDSALYFCASSGTGTSVTDTQYFGPGTRLTVL.

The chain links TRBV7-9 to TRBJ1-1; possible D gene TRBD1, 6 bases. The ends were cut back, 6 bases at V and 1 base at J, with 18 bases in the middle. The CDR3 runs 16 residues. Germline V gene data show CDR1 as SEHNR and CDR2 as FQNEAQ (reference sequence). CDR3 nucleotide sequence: TGTGCCAGCAGATCCCAGGGGACCAAAGAGAACACTGAAGCTTTCTTT. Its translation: CASRSQGTKENTEAFF.

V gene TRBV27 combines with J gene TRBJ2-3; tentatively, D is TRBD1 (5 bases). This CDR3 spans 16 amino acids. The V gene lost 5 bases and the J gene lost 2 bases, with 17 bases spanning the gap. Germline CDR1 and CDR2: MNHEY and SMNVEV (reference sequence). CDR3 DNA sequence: TGTGCCAGCAGTCCGCGACAGTCACTGATCACAGATACGCAGTATTTT. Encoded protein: CASSPRQSLITDTQYF.

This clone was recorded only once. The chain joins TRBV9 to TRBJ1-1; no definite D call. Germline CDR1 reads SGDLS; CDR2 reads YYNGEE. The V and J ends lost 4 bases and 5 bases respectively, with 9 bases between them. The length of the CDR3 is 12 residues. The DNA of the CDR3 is TGTGCCAGCAGCCACATTGGAACTGAAGCTTTCTTT. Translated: CASSHIGTEAFF.

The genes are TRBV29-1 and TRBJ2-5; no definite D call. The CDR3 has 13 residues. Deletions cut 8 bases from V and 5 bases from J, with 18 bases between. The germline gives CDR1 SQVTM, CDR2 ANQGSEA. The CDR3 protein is CSLRPREEETQYF. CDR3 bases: TGCAGCCTGCGACCTCGAGAGGAGGAGACCCAGTACTTC.

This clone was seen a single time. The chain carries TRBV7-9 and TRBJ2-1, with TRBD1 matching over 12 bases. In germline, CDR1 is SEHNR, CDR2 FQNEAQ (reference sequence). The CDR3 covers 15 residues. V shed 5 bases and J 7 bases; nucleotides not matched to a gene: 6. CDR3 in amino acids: CASSGTGGAGNEQFF. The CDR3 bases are TGTGCCAGCAGCGGGACAGGGGGCGCAGGAAATGAGCAGTTCTTC.

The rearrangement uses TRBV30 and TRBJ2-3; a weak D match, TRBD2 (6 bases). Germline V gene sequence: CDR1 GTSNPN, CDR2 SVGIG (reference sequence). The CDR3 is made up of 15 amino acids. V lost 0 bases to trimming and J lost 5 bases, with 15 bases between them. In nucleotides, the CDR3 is TGTGCCTGGAGTGTACGAGGCCGTAGCGGAGATACGCAGTATTTT. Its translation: CAWSVRGRSGDTQYF.

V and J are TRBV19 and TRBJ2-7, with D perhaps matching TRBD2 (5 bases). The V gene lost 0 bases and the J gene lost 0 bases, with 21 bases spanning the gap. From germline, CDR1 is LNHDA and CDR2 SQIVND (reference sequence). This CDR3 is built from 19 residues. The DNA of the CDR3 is TGTGCCAGTAGTATAGATCTCCGACTCTCCGCTGACTACTCCTACGAGCAGTACTTC. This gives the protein CASSIDLRLSADYSYEQYF.

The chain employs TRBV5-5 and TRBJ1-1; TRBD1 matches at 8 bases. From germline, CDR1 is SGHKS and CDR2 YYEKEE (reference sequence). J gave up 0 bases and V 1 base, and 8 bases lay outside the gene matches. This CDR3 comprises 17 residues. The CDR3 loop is CASSLTDRGTMNTEAFF. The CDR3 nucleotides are TGTGCCAGCAGCTTGACCGACAGGGGAACTATGAACACTGAAGCTTTCTTT.

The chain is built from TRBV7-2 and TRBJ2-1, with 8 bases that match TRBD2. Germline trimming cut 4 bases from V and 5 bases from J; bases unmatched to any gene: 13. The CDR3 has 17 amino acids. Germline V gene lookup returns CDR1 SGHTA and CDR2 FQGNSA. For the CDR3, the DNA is TGTGCCAGCAGCTGGTTACCGGGACTAGTTAAGGACAATGAGCAGTTCTTC. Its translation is CASSWLPGLVKDNEQFF.

CDR3 in amino acids: CASSPFAGAKDTGELFF. The CDR3 nucleotides read TGTGCCAGCAGTCCCTTCGCGGGGGCGAAGGACACCGGGGAGCTGTTTTTT. V usage is TRBV27 and J usage is TRBJ2-2, with D tentatively TRBD2 (7 bases). This CDR3 comprises 17 residues. Germline V gene sequence: CDR1 MNHEY, CDR2 SMNVEV (reference sequence). With 5 bases removed from V and 3 bases from J, the gap between germline ends came to 19 bases.

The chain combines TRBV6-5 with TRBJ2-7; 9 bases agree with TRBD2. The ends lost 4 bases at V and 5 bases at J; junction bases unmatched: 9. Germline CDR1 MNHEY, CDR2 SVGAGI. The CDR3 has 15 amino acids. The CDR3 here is CASSSRREGRDEQYF. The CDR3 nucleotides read TGTGCCAGCAGTTCCAGGCGGGAGGGCCGGGACGAGCAGTACTTC.

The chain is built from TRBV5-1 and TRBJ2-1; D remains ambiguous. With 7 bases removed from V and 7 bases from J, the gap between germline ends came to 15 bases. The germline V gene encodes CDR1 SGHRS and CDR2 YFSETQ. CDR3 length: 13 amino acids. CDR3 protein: CASSPLSLNEQFF. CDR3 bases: TGCGCCAGCTCACCCCTATCCCTTAATGAGCAGTTCTTC.

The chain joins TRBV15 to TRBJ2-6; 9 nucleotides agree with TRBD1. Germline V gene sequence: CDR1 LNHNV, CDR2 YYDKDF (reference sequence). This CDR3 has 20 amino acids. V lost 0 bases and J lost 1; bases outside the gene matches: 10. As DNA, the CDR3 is TGTGCCACCAGCAGAGATATTTGGGACAGGGAACTATCTGGGGCCAACGTCCTGACTTTC. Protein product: CATSRDIWDRELSGANVLTF.

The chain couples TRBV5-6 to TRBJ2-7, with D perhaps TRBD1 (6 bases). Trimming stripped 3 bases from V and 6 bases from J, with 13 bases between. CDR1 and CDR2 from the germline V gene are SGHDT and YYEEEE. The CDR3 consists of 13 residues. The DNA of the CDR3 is TGTGCCAGCAGCTCGCAGGGGTCCAGCGAGCAGTACTTC. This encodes CASSSQGSSEQYF.

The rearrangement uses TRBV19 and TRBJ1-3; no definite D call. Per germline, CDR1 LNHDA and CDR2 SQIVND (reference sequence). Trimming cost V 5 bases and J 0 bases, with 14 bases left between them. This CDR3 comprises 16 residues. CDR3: CASSPSAGSSGNTIYF. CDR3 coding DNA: TGTGCCAGTAGTCCGTCGGCCGGGAGCTCTGGAAACACCATATATTTT.

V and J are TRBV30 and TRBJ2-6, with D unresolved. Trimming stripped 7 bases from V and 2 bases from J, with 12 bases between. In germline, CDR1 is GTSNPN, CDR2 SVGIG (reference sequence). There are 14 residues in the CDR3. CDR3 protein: CASPPGTGANVLTF. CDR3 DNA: TGTGCCTCGCCCCCCGGCACTGGGGCCAACGTCCTGACTTTC.

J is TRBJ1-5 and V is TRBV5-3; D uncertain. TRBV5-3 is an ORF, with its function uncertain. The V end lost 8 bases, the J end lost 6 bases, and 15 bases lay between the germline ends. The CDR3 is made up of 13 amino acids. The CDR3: CASGYGDTQPQHF. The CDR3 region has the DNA TGTGCCAGTGGTTACGGGGATACTCAGCCCCAGCATTTT.

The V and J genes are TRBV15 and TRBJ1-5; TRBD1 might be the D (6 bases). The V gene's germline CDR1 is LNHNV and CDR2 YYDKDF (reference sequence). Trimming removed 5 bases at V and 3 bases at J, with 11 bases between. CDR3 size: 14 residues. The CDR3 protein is CATSQDSTNQPQHF. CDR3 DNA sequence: TGTGCCACCAGCCAGGACAGTACCAATCAGCCCCAGCATTTT.

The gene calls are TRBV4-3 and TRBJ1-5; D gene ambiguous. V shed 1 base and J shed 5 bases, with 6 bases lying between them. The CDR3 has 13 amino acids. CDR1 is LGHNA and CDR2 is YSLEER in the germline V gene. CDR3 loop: CASSQGAYQPQHF. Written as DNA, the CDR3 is TGCGCCAGCAGCCAAGGGGCTTATCAGCCCCAGCATTTT.